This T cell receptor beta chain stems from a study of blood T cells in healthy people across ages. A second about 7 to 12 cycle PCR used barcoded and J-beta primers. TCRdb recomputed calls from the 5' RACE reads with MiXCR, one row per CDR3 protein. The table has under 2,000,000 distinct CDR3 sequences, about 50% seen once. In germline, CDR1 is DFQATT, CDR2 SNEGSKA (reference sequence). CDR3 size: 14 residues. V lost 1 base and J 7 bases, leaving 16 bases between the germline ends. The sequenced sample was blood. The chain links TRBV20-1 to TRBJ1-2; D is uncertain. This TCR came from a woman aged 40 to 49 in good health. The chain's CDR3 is CSARAGQDPAGYTF. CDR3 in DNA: TGCAGTGCTAGAGCCGGGCAAGATCCCGCTGGCTACACCTTC.